This T cell receptor (beta chain) was recorded in a study of T cell responses to AZD1222 COVID-19 vaccine. The table came from immunoSEQ multiplex PCR; TCRdb's copy has only in-frame clones and leaves some out. Of approximately 130,000 clones listed, approximately 91% are singletons. Germline V gives CDR1 GTSNPN, CDR2 SVGIG (reference sequence). CDR3 length: 14 residues. J gave up 5 bases and V 0 bases, and 6 bases lay outside the gene matches. The TCR was taken from an adult who received the AZD1222 COVID-19 vaccine. The J gene is TRBJ1-1, the V gene TRBV30; TRBD1 aligns across 7 bases. Specimen: peripheral blood, collected 28 days after the second AZD1222 dose. The CDR3 bases are TGTGCCTGGAGTGTTTGGGGACAGCGAACTGAAGCTTTCTTT. Amino acid sequence: CAWSVWGQRTEAFF.